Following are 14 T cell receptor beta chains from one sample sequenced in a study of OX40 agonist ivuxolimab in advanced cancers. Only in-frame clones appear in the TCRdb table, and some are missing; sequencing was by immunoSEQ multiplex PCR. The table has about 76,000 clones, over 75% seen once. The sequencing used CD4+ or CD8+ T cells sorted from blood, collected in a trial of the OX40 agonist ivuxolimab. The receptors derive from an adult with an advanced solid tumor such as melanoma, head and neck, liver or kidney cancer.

DNA for the CDR3: TGTGCCAGCAGCCCGACTAGCGGAGGGGGGACCGGGGAGCTGTTTTTT. Protein sequence: CASSPTSGGGTGELFF. V usage is TRBV7-6 and J usage is TRBJ2-2, with TRBD2 identical over 9 bases. V lost 5 bases, J lost 5 bases, and 9 bases stayed unmatched. This CDR3 has 16 residues. Germline CDR1 and CDR2: SGHVS and FNYEAQ.

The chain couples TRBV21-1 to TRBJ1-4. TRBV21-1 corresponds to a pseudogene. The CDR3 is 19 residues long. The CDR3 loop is CASTQSRAIRYWGREKLFF. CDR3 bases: TGTGCCAGCACGCAATCCCGTGCTATTCGGTATTGGGGTAGGGAAAAACTGTTTTTT.

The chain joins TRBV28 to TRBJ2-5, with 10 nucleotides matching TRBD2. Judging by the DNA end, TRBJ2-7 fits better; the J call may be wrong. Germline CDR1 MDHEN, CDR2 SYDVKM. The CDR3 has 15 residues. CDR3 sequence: CASSAPLAGAYEQYF. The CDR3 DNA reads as TGTGCCAGCAGTGCACCCCTAGCGGGGGCCTACGAGCAGTACTTC.

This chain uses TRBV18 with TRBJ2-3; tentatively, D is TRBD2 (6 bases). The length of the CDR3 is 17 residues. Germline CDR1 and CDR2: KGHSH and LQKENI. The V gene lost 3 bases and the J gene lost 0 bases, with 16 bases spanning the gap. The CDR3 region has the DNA TGTGCCAGCTCACCCACTTACGGGACTTTTAGCACAGATACGCAGTATTTT. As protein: CASSPTYGTFSTDTQYF.

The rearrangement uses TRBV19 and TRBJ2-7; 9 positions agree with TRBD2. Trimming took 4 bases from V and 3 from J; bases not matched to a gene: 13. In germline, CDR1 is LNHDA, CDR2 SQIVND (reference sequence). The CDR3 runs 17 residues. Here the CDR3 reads CASSTAQGLAARYEQYF. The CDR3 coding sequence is TGTGCCAGTAGTACCGCCCAGGGACTAGCAGCCCGCTACGAGCAGTACTTC.

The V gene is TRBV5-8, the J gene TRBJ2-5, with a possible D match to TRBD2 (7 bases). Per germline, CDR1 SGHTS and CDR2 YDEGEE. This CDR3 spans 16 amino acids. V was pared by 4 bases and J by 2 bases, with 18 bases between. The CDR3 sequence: CASSPDWTRGQETQYF. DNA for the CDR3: TGTGCCAGCAGCCCCGACTGGACTAGGGGGCAAGAGACCCAGTACTTC.

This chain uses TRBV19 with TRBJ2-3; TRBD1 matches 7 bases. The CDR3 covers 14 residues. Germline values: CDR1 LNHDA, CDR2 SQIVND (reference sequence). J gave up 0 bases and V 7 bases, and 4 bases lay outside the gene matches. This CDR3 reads CASNRQGSTDTQYF. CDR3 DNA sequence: TGTGCCAGTAACCGACAGGGCAGCACAGATACGCAGTATTTT. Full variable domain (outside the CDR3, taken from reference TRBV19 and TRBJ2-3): DGGITQSPKYLFRKEGQNVTLSCEQNLNHDAMYWYRQDPGQGLRLIYYSQIVNDFQKGDIAEGYSVSREKKESFPLTVTSAQKNPTAFYLCASNRQGSTDTQYFGPGTRLTVL.

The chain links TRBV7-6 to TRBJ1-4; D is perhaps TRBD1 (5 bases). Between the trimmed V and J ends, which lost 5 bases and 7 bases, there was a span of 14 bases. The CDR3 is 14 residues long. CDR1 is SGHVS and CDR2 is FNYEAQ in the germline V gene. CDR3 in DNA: TGTGCCAGCAGCCAGGGACTGAGTCCTGAAAAACTGTTTTTT. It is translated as CASSQGLSPEKLFF.

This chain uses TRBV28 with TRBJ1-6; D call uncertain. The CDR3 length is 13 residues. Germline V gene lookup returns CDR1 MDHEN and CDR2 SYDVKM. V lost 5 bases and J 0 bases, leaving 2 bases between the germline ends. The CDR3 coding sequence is TGTGCCAGCAGTCGCTCCTATAATTCACCCCTCCACTTT. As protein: CASSRSYNSPLHF.

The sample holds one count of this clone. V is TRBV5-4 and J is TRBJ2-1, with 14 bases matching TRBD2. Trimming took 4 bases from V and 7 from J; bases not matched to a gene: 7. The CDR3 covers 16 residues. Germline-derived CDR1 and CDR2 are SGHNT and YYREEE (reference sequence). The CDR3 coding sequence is TGTGCCAGCAGCCGAACCGGGACTAGCGGGAGAAATGAGCAGTTCTTC. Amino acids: CASSRTGTSGRNEQFF. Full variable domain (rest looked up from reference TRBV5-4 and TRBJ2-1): ETGVTQSPTHLIKTRGQQVTLRCSSQSGHNTVSWYQQALGQGPQFIFQYYREEENGRGNFPPRFSGLQFPNYSSELNVNALELDDSALYLCASSRTGTSGRNEQFFGPGTRLTVL.

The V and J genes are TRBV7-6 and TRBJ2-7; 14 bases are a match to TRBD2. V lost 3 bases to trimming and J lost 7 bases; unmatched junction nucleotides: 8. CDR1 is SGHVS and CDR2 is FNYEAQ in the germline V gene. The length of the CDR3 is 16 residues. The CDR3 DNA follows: TGTGCCAGCAGCTTCCTAGGGACTAGCGGGAGTGGGGAGCAGTACTTC. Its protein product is CASSFLGTSGSGEQYF.

CDR3 DNA sequence: TGTGCCAGTGGGGGACAGGGTTCTAGCTATGGCTACACCTTC. Residues: CASGGQGSSYGYTF. V and J are TRBV19 and TRBJ1-2; TRBD1 agrees at 9 bases. Trimming cost V 8 bases and J 4 bases; bases outside gene matches: 8. The CDR3 consists of 14 residues. CDR1 and CDR2 from the germline V gene are LNHDA and SQIVND (reference sequence).

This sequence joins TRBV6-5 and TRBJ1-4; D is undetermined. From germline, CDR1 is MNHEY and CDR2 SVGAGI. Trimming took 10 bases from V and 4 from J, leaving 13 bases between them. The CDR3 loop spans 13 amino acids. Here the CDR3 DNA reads TGTGCCACTGGTCCCGGGTTTAATGAAAAACTGTTTTTT. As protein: CATGPGFNEKLFF.

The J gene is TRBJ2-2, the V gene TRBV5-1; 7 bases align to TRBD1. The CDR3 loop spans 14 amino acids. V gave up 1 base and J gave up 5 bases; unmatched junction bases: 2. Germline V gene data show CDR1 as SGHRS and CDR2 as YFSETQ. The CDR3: CASSLSGGTGELFF. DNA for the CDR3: TGCGCCAGCAGCTTGTCAGGGGGAACCGGGGAGCTGTTTTTT. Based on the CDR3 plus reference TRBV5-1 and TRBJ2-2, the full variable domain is KAGVTQTPRYLIKTRGQQVTLSCSPISGHRSVSWYQQTPGQGLQFLFEYFSETQRNKGNFPGRFSGRQFSNSRSEMNVSTLELGDSALYLCASSLSGGTGELFFGEGSRLTVL.